This T cell receptor (beta chain) was profiled in a study of CD8 T cells in Susac syndrome. Random hexamers primed reverse transcription of 0.5 to 1 ug RNA. MiXCR, applied by TCRdb to the immunoSEQ multiplex PCR reads, yields one record per CDR3 protein. The sample yields 150,000 to 200,000 distinct CDR3 sequences, 90% to 95% seen once. The CDR3 is made up of 11 amino acids. V was shortened by 3 bases and J by 7 bases, with 6 bases between the two germline ends. Germline values: CDR1 KGHSH, CDR2 LQKENI. The sequence derives from a human donor with multiple sclerosis. The chain links TRBV18 to TRBJ1-1; D is undetermined. Sequences were obtained from CD4+ T cells from PBMCs. The CDR3 nucleotides are TGTGCCAGCTCACCCCAGGTTGAAGCTTTCTTT. This sequence encodes CASSPQVEAFF.